This entry features one T cell receptor beta chain sequence. The sample belongs to a study of blood T cell repertoires in COVID-19. Sequenced by immunoSEQ multiplex PCR; TCRdb stores in-frame clones only, minus some. This table holds 250,000 to 300,000 clones, 90% found once. The sample comprised peripheral blood. This clonotype originated in a woman between 55 and 75 years old with COVID-19, enrolled during active disease.

The CDR3 coding sequence is TGTGCCAGCAGTTACGCAGGGTTTAATGAAAAACTGTTTTTT. It encodes CASSYAGFNEKLFF. V is TRBV6-2 or TRBV6-3 and J is TRBJ1-4; tentative D call: TRBD1 (5 bases). There are 14 residues in the CDR3. Germline CDR1 reads MNHEY; CDR2 reads SVGEGT. Trimming pared 2 bases from V and 4 bases from J, leaving 8 bases between.